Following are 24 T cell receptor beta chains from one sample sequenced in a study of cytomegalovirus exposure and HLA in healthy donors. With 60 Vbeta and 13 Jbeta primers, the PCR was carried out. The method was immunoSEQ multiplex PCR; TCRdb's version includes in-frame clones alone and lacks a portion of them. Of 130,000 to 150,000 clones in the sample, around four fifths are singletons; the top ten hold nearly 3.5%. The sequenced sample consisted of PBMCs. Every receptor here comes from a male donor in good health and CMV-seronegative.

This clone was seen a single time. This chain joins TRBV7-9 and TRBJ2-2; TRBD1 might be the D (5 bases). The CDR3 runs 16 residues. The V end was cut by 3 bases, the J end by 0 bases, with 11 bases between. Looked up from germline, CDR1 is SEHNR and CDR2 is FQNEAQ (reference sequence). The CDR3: CASSLKVTANTGELFF. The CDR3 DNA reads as TGTGCCAGCAGCTTGAAGGTGACAGCGAACACCGGGGAGCTGTTTTTT.

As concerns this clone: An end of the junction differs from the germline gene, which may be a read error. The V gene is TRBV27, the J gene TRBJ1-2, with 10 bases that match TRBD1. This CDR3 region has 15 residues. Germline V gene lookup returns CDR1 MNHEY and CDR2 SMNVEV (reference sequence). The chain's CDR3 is CASSHGTGENYGYAF. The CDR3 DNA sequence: TGTGCCAGCAGTCACGGGACAGGGGAAAACTATGGCTACGCCTTC.

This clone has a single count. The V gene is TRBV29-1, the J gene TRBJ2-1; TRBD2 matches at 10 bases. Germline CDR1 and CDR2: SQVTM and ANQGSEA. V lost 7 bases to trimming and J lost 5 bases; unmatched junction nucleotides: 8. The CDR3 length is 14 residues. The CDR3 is CSGGGLAVDNEQFF. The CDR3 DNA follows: TGCAGCGGGGGCGGACTAGCGGTTGACAATGAGCAGTTCTTC.

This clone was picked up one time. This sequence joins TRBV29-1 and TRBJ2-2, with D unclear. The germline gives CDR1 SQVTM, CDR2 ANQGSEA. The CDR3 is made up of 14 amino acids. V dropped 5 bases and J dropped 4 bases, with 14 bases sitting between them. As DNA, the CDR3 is TGCAGCGTTATGATCAGAGGTGGCACCGGGGAGCTGTTTTTT. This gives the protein CSVMIRGGTGELFF.

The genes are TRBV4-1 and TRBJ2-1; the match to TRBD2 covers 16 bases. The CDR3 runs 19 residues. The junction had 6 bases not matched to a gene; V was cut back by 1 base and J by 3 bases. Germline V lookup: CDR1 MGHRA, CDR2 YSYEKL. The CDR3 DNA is TGCGCCAGCAGCCAAGGGATAGGGACTAGCGGGGGGGGCTACAATGAGCAGTTCTTC. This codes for CASSQGIGTSGGGYNEQFF.

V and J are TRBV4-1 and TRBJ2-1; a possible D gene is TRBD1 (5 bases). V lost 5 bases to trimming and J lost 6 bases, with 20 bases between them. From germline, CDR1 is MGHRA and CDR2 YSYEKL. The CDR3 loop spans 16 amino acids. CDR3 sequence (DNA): TGCGCCAGCAGCGAAAACAGGAGATACCCTGCCAATGAGCAGTTCTTC. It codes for CASSENRRYPANEQFF.

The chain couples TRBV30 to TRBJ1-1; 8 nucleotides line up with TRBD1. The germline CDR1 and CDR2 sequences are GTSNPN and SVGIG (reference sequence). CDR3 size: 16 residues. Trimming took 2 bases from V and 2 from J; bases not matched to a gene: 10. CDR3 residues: CAWSPWTGLGNTEAFF. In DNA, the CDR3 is TGTGCCTGGAGTCCTTGGACAGGGTTAGGTAACACTGAAGCTTTCTTT.

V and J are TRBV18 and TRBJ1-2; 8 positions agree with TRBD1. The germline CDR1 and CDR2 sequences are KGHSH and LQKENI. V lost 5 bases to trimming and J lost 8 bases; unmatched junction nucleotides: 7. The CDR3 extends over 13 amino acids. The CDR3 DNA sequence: TGTGCCAGCTCATCTGGGGGGACAGGCGGCTACACCTTC. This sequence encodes CASSSGGTGGYTF.

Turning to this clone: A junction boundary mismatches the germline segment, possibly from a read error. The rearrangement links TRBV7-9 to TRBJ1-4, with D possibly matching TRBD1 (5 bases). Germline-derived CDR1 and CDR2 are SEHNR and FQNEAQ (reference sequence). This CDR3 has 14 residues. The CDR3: CSSTQGAGNEKLFF. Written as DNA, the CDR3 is TGTTCCAGCACCCAAGGCGCAGGGAATGAAAAACTGTTTTTT.

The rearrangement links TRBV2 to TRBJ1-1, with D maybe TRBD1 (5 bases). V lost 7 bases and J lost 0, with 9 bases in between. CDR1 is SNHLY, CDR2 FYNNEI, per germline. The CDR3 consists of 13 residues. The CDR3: CASKGEMNTEAFF. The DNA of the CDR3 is TGTGCCAGCAAAGGGGAAATGAACACTGAAGCTTTCTTT.

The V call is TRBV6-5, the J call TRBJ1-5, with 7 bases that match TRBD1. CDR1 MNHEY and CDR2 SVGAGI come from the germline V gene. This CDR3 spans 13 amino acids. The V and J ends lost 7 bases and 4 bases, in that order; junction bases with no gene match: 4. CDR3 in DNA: TGTGCCAGCACTTCAGGGGGGAATCAGCCCCAGCATTTT. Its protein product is CASTSGGNQPQHF.

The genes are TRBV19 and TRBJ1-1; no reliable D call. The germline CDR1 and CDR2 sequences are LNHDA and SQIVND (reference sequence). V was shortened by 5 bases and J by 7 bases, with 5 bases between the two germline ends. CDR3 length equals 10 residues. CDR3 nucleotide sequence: TGTGCCAGTAGTTCGGGTGAAGCTTTCTTT. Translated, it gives CASSSGEAFF.

This CDR3 reads CASRRGSQNEQFF. The CDR3 coding sequence is TGTGCCAGCAGGAGGGGGAGCCAAAATGAGCAGTTCTTC. V is TRBV2 and J is TRBJ2-1, with D perhaps matching TRBD1 (6 bases). Germline CDR1 is SNHLY and CDR2 is FYNNEI. The V end lost 6 bases, the J end lost 7 bases, and 13 bases lay between the germline ends. The CDR3 has 13 amino acids.

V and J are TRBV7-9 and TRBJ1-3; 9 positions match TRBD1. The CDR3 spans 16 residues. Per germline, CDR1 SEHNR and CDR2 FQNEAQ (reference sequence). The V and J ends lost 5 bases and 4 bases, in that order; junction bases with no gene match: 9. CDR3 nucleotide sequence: TGTGCCAGCAGCAGAGCACAGGGGGCGGTCGGAAACACCATATATTTT. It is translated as CASSRAQGAVGNTIYF.

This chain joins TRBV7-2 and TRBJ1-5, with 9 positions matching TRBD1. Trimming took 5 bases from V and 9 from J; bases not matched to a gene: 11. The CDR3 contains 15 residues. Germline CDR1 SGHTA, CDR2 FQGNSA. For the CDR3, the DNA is TGTGCCAGCAGCACCGGACCCTCGGGACAGGGGCCCCAGCATTTT. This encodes CASSTGPSGQGPQHF.

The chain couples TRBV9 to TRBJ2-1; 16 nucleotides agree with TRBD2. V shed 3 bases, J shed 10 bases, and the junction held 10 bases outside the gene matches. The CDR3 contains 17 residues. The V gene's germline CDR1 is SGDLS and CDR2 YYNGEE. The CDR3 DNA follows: TGTGCCAGCAGCGCCCCGGGACTAGCGGGAGGGATAGGAGAGCAGTTCTTC. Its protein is CASSAPGLAGGIGEQFF.

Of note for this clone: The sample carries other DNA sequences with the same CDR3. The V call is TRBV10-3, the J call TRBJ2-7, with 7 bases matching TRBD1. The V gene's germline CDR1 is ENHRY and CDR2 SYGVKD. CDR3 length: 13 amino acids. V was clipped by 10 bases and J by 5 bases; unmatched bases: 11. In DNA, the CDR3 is TGTGCCAGCGAGGGACAAGGGGGCAACGAGCAGTACTTC. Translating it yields CASEGQGGNEQYF.

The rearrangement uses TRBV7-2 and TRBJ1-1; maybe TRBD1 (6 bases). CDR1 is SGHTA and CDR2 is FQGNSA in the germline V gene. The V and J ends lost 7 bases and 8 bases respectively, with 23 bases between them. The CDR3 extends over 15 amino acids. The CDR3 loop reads CASTRKLGANGEAFF. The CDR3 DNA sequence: TGTGCCAGCACCCGAAAGCTGGGGGCGAACGGAGAAGCTTTCTTT.

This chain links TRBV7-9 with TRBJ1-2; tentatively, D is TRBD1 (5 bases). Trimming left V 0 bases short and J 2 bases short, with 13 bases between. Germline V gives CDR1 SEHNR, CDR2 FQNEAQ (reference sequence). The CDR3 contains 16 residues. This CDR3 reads CASSLAQAPINYGYTF. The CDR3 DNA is TGTGCCAGCAGCTTAGCACAGGCACCGATAAACTATGGCTACACCTTC.

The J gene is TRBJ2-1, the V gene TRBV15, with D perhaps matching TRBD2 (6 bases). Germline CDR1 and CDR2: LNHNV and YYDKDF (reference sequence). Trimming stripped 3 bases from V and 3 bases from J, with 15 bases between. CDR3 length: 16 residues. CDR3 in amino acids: CATSSPSGLRYNEQFF. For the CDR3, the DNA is TGTGCCACCAGCAGTCCTTCGGGACTCCGCTACAATGAGCAGTTCTTC. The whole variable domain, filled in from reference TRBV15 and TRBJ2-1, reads DAMVIQNPRYQVTQFGKPVTLSCSQTLNHNVMYWYQQKSSQAPKLLFHYYDKDFNNEADTPDNFQSRRPNTSFCFLDIRSPGLGDTAMYLCATSSPSGLRYNEQFFGPGTRLTVL.

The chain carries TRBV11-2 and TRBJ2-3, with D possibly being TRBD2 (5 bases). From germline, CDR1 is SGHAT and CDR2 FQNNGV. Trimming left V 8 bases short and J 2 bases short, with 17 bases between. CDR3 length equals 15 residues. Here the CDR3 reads CASQKVARPTDTQYF. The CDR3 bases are TGTGCCAGCCAAAAGGTAGCGCGACCCACAGATACGCAGTATTTT.

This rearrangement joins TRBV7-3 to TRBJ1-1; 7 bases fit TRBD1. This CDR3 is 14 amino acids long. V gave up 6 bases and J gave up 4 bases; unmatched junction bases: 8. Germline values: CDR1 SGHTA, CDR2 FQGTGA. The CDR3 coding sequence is TGTGCCAGCAGAATAGACAGGGTGGGCACTGAAGCTTTCTTT. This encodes CASRIDRVGTEAFF.

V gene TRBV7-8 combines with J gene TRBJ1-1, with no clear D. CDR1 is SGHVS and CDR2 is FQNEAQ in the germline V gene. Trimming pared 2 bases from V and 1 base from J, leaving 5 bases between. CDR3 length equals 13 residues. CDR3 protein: CASSLTGNTEAFF. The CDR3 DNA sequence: TGTGCCAGCAGCTTAACGGGGAACACTGAAGCTTTCTTT.

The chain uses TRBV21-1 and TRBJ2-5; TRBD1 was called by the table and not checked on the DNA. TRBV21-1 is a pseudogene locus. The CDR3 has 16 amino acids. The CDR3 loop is CASSTRTGGTLETQYF. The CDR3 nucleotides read TGTGCCAGCAGCACACGGACAGGGGGGACGTTAGAGACCCAGTACTTC.